Included here is one TCR beta chain sequence, with context. The CDR3 is made up of 14 amino acids. Trimming left V 5 bases short and J 4 bases short, with 13 bases between. From germline, CDR1 is SGHNT and CDR2 YYREEE (reference sequence). Under the authors' procedure: Reference gene primer amplification gave nucleated cell count estimates. Assay used: immunoSEQ multiplex PCR; TCRdb lists only in-frame clones, some missing. The DNA gave D and trimming, while V, J and clone size come from that table. Of 210,000 or so clones detected, 84% appear once; the ten largest clones hold about a sixth. The source of the sample is a study of blood T cell repertoires in COVID-19. Study context: There were acute and convalescent COVID-19 samples, and they came from the United States, Italy and Spain.

The TCR originated in a woman of 80 years or more with active or convalescent COVID-19. Sample: peripheral blood. The genes are TRBV5-4 and TRBJ2-1; D perhaps matches TRBD1 (5 bases). CDR3: CASSLDSMYNEQFF. The CDR3 DNA is TGTGCCAGCAGTCTCGACAGTATGTACAATGAGCAGTTCTTC. Complete variable domain (other parts from reference TRBV5-4 and TRBJ2-1): ETGVTQSPTHLIKTRGQQVTLRCSSQSGHNTVSWYQQALGQGPQFIFQYYREEENGRGNFPPRFSGLQFPNYSSELNVNALELDDSALYLCASSLDSMYNEQFFGPGTRLTVL.